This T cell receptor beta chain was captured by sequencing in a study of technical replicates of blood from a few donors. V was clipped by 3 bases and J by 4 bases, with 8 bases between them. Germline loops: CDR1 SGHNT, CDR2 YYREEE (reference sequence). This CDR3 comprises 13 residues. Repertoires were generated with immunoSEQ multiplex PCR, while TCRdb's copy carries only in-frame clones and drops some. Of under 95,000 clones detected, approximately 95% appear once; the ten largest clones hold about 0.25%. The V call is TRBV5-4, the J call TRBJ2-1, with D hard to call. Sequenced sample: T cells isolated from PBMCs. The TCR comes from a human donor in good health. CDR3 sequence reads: CASSSETYNEQFF. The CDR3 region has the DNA TGTGCCAGCAGCTCCGAAACTTACAATGAGCAGTTCTTC.